What follows are 23 T cell receptor beta chains derived from one specimen sequenced in a study of blood T cell repertoires in COVID-19. Using immunoSEQ multiplex PCR, the repertoire was profiled, and TCRdb retains in-frame clones only, with some absent. This sample has approximately 210,000 clones; around four fifths occur once, and the top ten carry approximately 0.97%. Sequences were obtained from peripheral blood. These receptors came from a man aged 60-69 years with COVID-19, enrolled during active disease.

This chain uses TRBV7-8 with TRBJ1-5; 7 nucleotides agree with TRBD1. In germline, CDR1 is SGHVS, CDR2 FQNEAQ. CDR3 length: 14 amino acids. V gave up 6 bases and J gave up 5 bases; unmatched junction bases: 7. The CDR3 DNA follows: TGTGCCAGCAGTCCCTCAGGGGGATATCAGCCCCAGCATTTT. This sequence encodes CASSPSGGYQPQHF.

V gene TRBV28 combines with J gene TRBJ2-5; 12 bases map to TRBD2. The CDR3 is 15 amino acids. The V gene end was trimmed by 6 bases and the J gene end by 4 bases; junction bases not matched to a gene: 6. Germline CDR1 is MDHEN and CDR2 is SYDVKM. For the CDR3, the DNA is TGTGCCAGCAGCCCGACGACTAGCGGGAGAGAGACCCAGTACTTC. The encoded protein is CASSPTTSGRETQYF.

The rearrangement links TRBV27 to TRBJ1-2; 7 positions agree with TRBD1. CDR1 is MNHEY, CDR2 SMNVEV, per germline (reference sequence). There are 15 residues in the CDR3. With 6 bases clipped from V and 0 bases from J, the junction kept 7 bases outside the gene matches. CDR3 sequence: CASRLGQVANYGYTF. In DNA, the CDR3 is TGTGCCAGCAGACTTGGACAGGTGGCTAACTATGGCTACACCTTC.

V and J are TRBV7-9 and TRBJ1-3; TRBD1 matches 7 bases. V dropped 3 bases and J dropped 3; count of bases not matched to a gene: 8. The CDR3 consists of 16 residues. The germline CDR1 and CDR2 sequences are SEHNR and FQNEAQ (reference sequence). The DNA for the CDR3 is TGTGCCAGCAGCTTGGAGAACAGGGGTAATGGAAACACCATATATTTT. This encodes CASSLENRGNGNTIYF.

The chain joins TRBV28 to TRBJ1-5; tentatively, D is TRBD1 (5 bases). Germline V gives CDR1 MDHEN, CDR2 SYDVKM. Trimming pared 6 bases from V and 4 bases from J, leaving 25 bases between. This CDR3 region has 18 residues. CDR3 in DNA: TGTGCCAGCAGCTCCAGGGAAGCGGGGCCTCCCCTTAATCAGCCCCAGCATTTT. Its translation: CASSSREAGPPLNQPQHF.

This clone was counted once. V is TRBV11-3 and J is TRBJ2-1, with 7 nucleotides matching TRBD2. This CDR3 has 15 amino acids. Germline CDR1 is SGHNT and CDR2 is YENEEA. V gave up 3 bases and J gave up 4 bases; unmatched junction bases: 6. The CDR3 loop reads CASSLAGEAYNEQFF. In nucleotides, the CDR3 is TGTGCCAGCAGCTTGGCGGGAGAGGCGTACAATGAGCAGTTCTTC. Variable domain in full (rest from reference TRBV11-3 and TRBJ2-1): EAGVVQSPRYKIIEKKQPVAFWCNPISGHNTLYWYLQNLGQGPELLIRYENEEAVDDSQLPKDRFSAERLKGVDSTLKIQPAELGDSAVYLCASSLAGEAYNEQFFGPGTRLTVL.

This chain uses TRBV30 with TRBJ2-4; TRBD2 is a possible D gene (6 bases). Trimming shortened V by 4 bases and J by 1 base, and 11 bases separated the two germline ends. Germline V gene lookup returns CDR1 GTSNPN and CDR2 SVGIG (reference sequence). CDR3 length: 14 residues. This chain's CDR3 is CAWTPSGAKNIQYF. CDR3 bases: TGTGCCTGGACCCCAAGCGGGGCCAAAAACATTCAGTACTTC. Full variable domain (missing parts from reference TRBV30 and TRBJ2-4): SQTIHQWPATLVQPVGSPLSLECTVEGTSNPNLYWYRQAAGRGLQLLFYSVGIGQISSEVPQNLSASRPQDRQFILSSKKLLLSDSGFYLCAWTPSGAKNIQYFGAGTRLSVL.

V usage is TRBV5-1 and J usage is TRBJ1-2; 7 bases map to TRBD1. Germline CDR1 is SGHRS and CDR2 is YFSETQ. The CDR3 contains 15 residues. Trimming removed 4 bases from V and 1 base from J; junction bases left unmatched: 7. CDR3 protein: CASSPGDSLNYGYTF. In nucleotides, the CDR3 is TGCGCCAGCAGCCCGGGGGACAGTCTTAACTATGGCTACACCTTC.

In nucleotides, the CDR3 is TGTGCCAGCTCACCTATGACTAGCAGCACCGGGGAGCTGTTTTTT. It encodes CASSPMTSSTGELFF. V usage is TRBV18 and J usage is TRBJ2-2; 7 bases match TRBD2. J gave up 4 bases and V 3 bases, and 5 bases lay outside the gene matches. The CDR3 totals 15 residues. Germline V gives CDR1 KGHSH, CDR2 LQKENI.

The chain carries TRBV18 and TRBJ1-2; 8 bases match TRBD1. V was pared by 6 bases and J by 5 bases, with 5 bases of the junction left unmatched. CDR3 size: 13 residues. CDR1 is KGHSH and CDR2 is LQKENI in the germline V gene. Here the CDR3 reads CASSGTGPYGYTF. For the CDR3, the DNA is TGTGCCAGCTCGGGGACAGGTCCTTATGGCTACACCTTC.

This clone was observed a few times. As DNA, the CDR3 is TGTGCCAGCAGCTTGGTGGAGGGTTCTGGCTACACCTTC. Amino acids: CASSLVEGSGYTF. The gene calls are TRBV5-4 and TRBJ1-2, with D hard to call. The germline gives CDR1 SGHNT, CDR2 YYREEE (reference sequence). The ends were cut back, 0 bases at V and 7 bases at J, with 10 bases in the middle. There are 13 residues in the CDR3.

This sequence joins TRBV5-8 and TRBJ1-6; TRBD1 aligns across 9 bases. Germline CDR1 SGHTS, CDR2 YDEGEE. The J segment lost 10 bases and the V segment lost 4 bases, leaving 9 bases of the junction unmatched. There are 15 residues in the CDR3. The CDR3 loop reads CASSDRDRVSSPLHF. The CDR3 nucleotides read TGTGCCAGCAGCGACCGGGACAGGGTTTCCTCACCCCTCCACTTT.

The chain employs TRBV14 and TRBJ1-3; D is uncertain. CDR3 length: 14 amino acids. Trimming shortened V by 6 bases and J by 1 base, and 10 bases separated the two germline ends. Germline lookup yields CDR1 SGHDN and CDR2 FVKESK. Here the CDR3 reads CASRRGMSGNTIYF. The CDR3 DNA reads TGTGCCAGCAGACGAGGGATGTCTGGAAACACCATATATTTT.

CDR3 in DNA: TGCGCCAGCAGCCAGGCCCCGGGACAGGGTGTTTACAATGAGCAGTTCTTC. Protein product: CASSQAPGQGVYNEQFF. This rearrangement joins TRBV4-1 to TRBJ2-1, with 9 bases fitting TRBD1. The CDR3 totals 17 residues. V shed 3 bases and J 4 bases; nucleotides not matched to a gene: 10. From germline, CDR1 is MGHRA and CDR2 YSYEKL.

This clone has a single count. The rearrangement links TRBV7-2 to TRBJ2-2; 8 bases align to TRBD1. This CDR3 contains 16 residues. V was clipped by 5 bases and J by 0 bases; unmatched bases: 5. The germline gives CDR1 SGHTA, CDR2 FQGNSA. As DNA, the CDR3 is TGTGCCAGCAGCCCCAGGGGGCGCACGAACACCGGGGAGCTGTTTTTT. Amino acid sequence: CASSPRGRTNTGELFF.

The chain joins TRBV4-2 to TRBJ2-2; D perhaps matches TRBD1 (6 bases). This CDR3 contains 14 residues. The germline gives CDR1 LGHNA, CDR2 YNFKEQ. Trimming pared 0 bases from V and 8 bases from J, leaving 10 bases between. DNA for the CDR3: TGTGCCAGCAGCCAAGAGAAGGGGACAGGGGAGCTGTTTTTT. This encodes CASSQEKGTGELFF.

This clone was counted only a few times. V and J are TRBV6-1 and TRBJ1-4; D uncertain. The germline CDR1 and CDR2 sequences are MNHNS and SASEGT. The CDR3 consists of 16 residues. The germline V and J ends were trimmed by 3 bases and 5 bases, with 16 bases remaining between them. Written as DNA, the CDR3 is TGTGCCAGCAGTGATTCCAGGCAGCGGTTAAATGAAAAACTGTTTTTT. Residues: CASSDSRQRLNEKLFF.

The chain recombines TRBV11-3 with TRBJ2-2; the match to TRBD2 covers 7 bases. Germline CDR1 reads SGHNT; CDR2 reads YENEEA. CDR3 length equals 16 residues. V lost 1 base and J lost 6; bases outside the gene matches: 8. The DNA for the CDR3 is TGTGCCAGCAGCTTAGGCGGGAGTATTAGGGCCGGGGAGCTGTTTTTT. The encoded protein is CASSLGGSIRAGELFF.

This sequence joins TRBV5-4 and TRBJ2-7; the D gene is possibly TRBD1 (6 bases). The germline V gene encodes CDR1 SGHNT and CDR2 YYREEE (reference sequence). Trimming shortened V by 3 bases and J by 0 bases, and 13 bases separated the two germline ends. This CDR3 spans 15 amino acids. The DNA for the CDR3 is TGTGCCAGCAGCTCCGGGCCCAGGGGCTCCTACGAGCAGTACTTC. This gives the protein CASSSGPRGSYEQYF.

This clone has only one observation. The chain uses TRBV7-9 and TRBJ2-5; 8 positions match TRBD2. Germline lookup yields CDR1 SEHNR and CDR2 FQNEAQ (reference sequence). V lost 0 bases and J lost 10; bases outside the gene matches: 13. This CDR3 spans 16 amino acids. The CDR3 protein is CASSLAVVGLAPNQYF. The CDR3 DNA is TGTGCCAGCAGCTTAGCGGTCGTAGGACTAGCACCTAACCAGTACTTC.

This clone was counted between two and nine times. J is TRBJ1-2 and V is TRBV7-2, with a possible D match to TRBD1 (6 bases). CDR1 and CDR2 (germline): SGHTA, FQGNSA. The germline V and J ends were trimmed by 5 bases and 4 bases, with 17 bases remaining between them. The CDR3 extends over 15 amino acids. CDR3 sequence (DNA): TGTGCCAGCAGCCCGGGACACCCTGAGGGCTATGGCTACACCTTC. Its translation: CASSPGHPEGYGYTF.

The chain links TRBV30 to TRBJ2-7, with D maybe TRBD2 (6 bases). CDR1 is GTSNPN and CDR2 is SVGIG in the germline V gene (reference sequence). There are 14 residues in the CDR3. V lost 0 bases and J lost 2, with 11 bases in between. The CDR3 DNA follows: TGTGCCTGGAGTGTACCGGAGGGAACCTACGAGCAGTACTTC. Encoded protein: CAWSVPEGTYEQYF. The full variable domain, with the rest looked up from reference TRBV30 and TRBJ2-7, is SQTIHQWPATLVQPVGSPLSLECTVEGTSNPNLYWYRQAAGRGLQLLFYSVGIGQISSEVPQNLSASRPQDRQFILSSKKLLLSDSGFYLCAWSVPEGTYEQYFGPGTRLTVT.

The V call is TRBV5-1, the J call TRBJ2-1; 7 bases agree with TRBD2. This CDR3 is built from 12 residues. CDR1 and CDR2 (germline): SGHRS, YFSETQ. The trim removed 5 bases at V and 10 bases at J, leaving 6 bases unmatched. The CDR3 loop reads CASRASGIEQFF. The CDR3 region has the DNA TGCGCCAGCAGGGCTAGCGGTATAGAGCAGTTCTTC. The variable domain in full, completed from reference TRBV5-1 and TRBJ2-1, reads KAGVTQTPRYLIKTRGQQVTLSCSPISGHRSVSWYQQTPGQGLQFLFEYFSETQRNKGNFPGRFSGRQFSNSRSEMNVSTLELGDSALYLCASRASGIEQFFGPGTRLTVL.